The rows below give T cell receptor beta chains drawn from one sample of a study of cytomegalovirus exposure and HLA in healthy donors. Method: immunoSEQ multiplex PCR; TCRdb's copy keeps in-frame clones and lacks some. Among approximately 150,000 clones, about 80% were seen once, and the ten largest hold 4% to 6%. What was sequenced was PBMCs. These receptors were taken from a man younger than 30 in good health and CMV-seronegative. The CDR3 runs from the conserved cysteine through the conserved F or W. A D gene is named only where the DNA matches it firmly. The size entry is marked missing in some rows and otherwise reads once, few, many or a size class.

d_gene	v_gene	j_gene	abundance	CDR3aa	CDR3nt
.	TRBV9	TRBJ2-3	.	CASSVGSMGGATDTQYF	TGTGCCAGCAGCGTAGGATCCATGGGCGGGGCCACAGATACGCAGTATTTT
.	TRBV5-1	TRBJ1-3	once	CASSLGTDFGNTIYF	TGCGCCAGCAGCTTGGGGACGGACTTTGGAAACACCATATATTTT
TRBD1	TRBV19	TRBJ1-2	.	CASGGTDGTF	TGTGCCAGTGGTGGGACAGACGGCACCTTC
.	TRBV10-3	TRBJ2-7	once	CAISEGSYEQYF	TGTGCCATCAGTGAGGGCAGCTACGAGCAGTACTTC
.	TRBV11-2	TRBJ2-1	.	CASSLEAGGNEQFF	TGTGCCAGCAGCTTAGAGGCCGGGGGCAATGAGCAGTTCTTC
TRBD1	TRBV27	TRBJ2-7	.	CASSLKGGLSYEQYF	TGTGCCAGCAGTTTGAAAGGGGGCCTCTCCTACGAGCAGTACTTC
TRBD1	TRBV7-9	TRBJ2-5	.	CASSFPGQPQETQYF	TGTGCCAGCAGCTTCCCGGGACAGCCTCAAGAGACCCAGTACTTC
.	TRBV7-9	TRBJ2-7	few	CASSPHRQAVSYEQYF	TGTGCCAGCAGCCCGCATCGACAGGCGGTTTCCTACGAGCAGTACTTC
TRBD2	TRBV6-5	TRBJ2-7	.	CASSYSTGGQTYEQYF	TGTGCCAGCAGTTACTCGACGGGGGGGCAGACCTACGAGCAGTACTTC
TRBD1	TRBV4-3	TRBJ1-2	.	CASSQGGGQGTSGYTF	TGCGCCAGCAGCCAAGGAGGGGGACAGGGAACGAGCGGCTACACCTTC
.	TRBV4-3	TRBJ2-2	once	CASSQDRGSLAGELFF	TGCGCCAGCAGCCAAGATCGGGGGAGCTTAGCCGGGGAGCTGTTTTTT
TRBD2	TRBV5-1	TRBJ2-3	.	CASGPTIWTPGEGRTDTQYF	TGCGCCAGCGGTCCCACTATTTGGACCCCCGGGGAGGGAAGGACAGATACGCAGTATTTT
.	TRBV9	TRBJ1-2	.	CASSAPTRGVYGYTF	TGTGCCAGCAGCGCACCGACCAGGGGCGTCTATGGCTACACCTTC
TRBD2	TRBV6-5	TRBJ2-7	.	CASSSQRESSYEQYF	TGTGCCAGCAGTTCCCAGCGGGAGAGCTCCTACGAGCAGTACTTC
.	TRBV5-4	TRBJ2-6	few	CASADSSGANVLTF	TGTGCCAGCGCAGACAGCTCTGGGGCCAACGTCCTGACTTTC
TRBD1	TRBV28	TRBJ2-2	.	CASRSGQGVTGELFF	TGTGCCAGCAGGTCGGGACAGGGTGTCACCGGGGAGCTGTTTTTT
TRBD1	TRBV5-6	TRBJ1-2	.	CASSEDRGPGYTF	TGTGCCAGCAGCGAGGACAGGGGTCCCGGCTACACCTTC
.	TRBV6-5	TRBJ1-5	.	CASSSEGANQPQHF	TGTGCCAGCAGTTCGGAAGGGGCCAATCAGCCCCAGCATTTT
.	TRBV18	TRBJ2-7	once	CASSPYGDEQYF	TGTGCCAGCTCACCGTACGGGGACGAGCAGTACTTC
.	TRBV19	TRBJ1-1	.	CASSFNRNTEAFF	TGTGCCAGTAGTTTTAATAGGAACACTGAAGCTTTCTTT
TRBD1	TRBV11-2	TRBJ1-2	.	CASSPGQRTGYGYTF	TGTGCCAGCAGCCCAGGCCAGAGGACAGGGTATGGCTACACCTTC
.	TRBV6-1	TRBJ2-2	.	CASSGSVGPTGELFF	TGTGCCAGCTCAGGCTCGGTTGGCCCCACCGGGGAGCTGTTTTTT
TRBD2	TRBV19	TRBJ2-7	.	CASSSASGRFEQYF	TGTGCCAGTAGTAGCGCTAGCGGGAGGTTCGAGCAGTACTTC
TRBD2	TRBV28	TRBJ2-1	.	CASRTSGSYNEQFF	TGTGCCAGCAGGACTAGCGGGTCCTACAATGAGCAGTTCTTC
TRBD1	TRBV18	TRBJ1-6	.	CASSPRGQPDNSPLHF	TGTGCCAGCTCACCACGGGGACAGCCAGATAATTCACCCCTCCACTTT
.	TRBV7-9	TRBJ1-1	.	CSSSLTTEAFF	TGTTCCAGCAGCTTAACTACTGAAGCTTTCTTT
TRBD1	TRBV5-1	TRBJ1-4	.	CASKKGGQANEKLFF	TGCGCCAGCAAAAAAGGGGGACAGGCTAATGAAAAACTGTTTTTT
.	TRBV19	TRBJ1-2	.	CASLRVLGGYGYTF	TGTGCCAGCCTCCGGGTCCTCGGTGGCTATGGCTACACCTTC
TRBD1	TRBV5-8	TRBJ2-1	few	CASRIQGANEQFF	TGTGCCAGCAGGATTCAGGGGGCAAATGAGCAGTTCTTC
TRBD2	TRBV5-1	TRBJ2-1	.	CASSGASGGINEQFF	TGCGCCAGCAGCGGAGCTAGCGGGGGTATTAATGAGCAGTTCTTC
.	TRBV30	TRBJ2-1	.	CAWSPGSSGEQFF	TGTGCCTGGAGTCCGGGTTCGAGCGGGGAGCAGTTCTTC